The rows below give T cell receptor beta chains drawn from one sample of a study of OX40 agonist ivuxolimab in advanced cancers. Clones were read by immunoSEQ multiplex PCR, and TCRdb kept only the in-frame ones, dropping some. The sample has some 53,000 clones, 94% seen once. Sequenced material: CD4+ or CD8+ T cells sorted from blood, taken in a trial of the OX40 agonist ivuxolimab. These receptors came from an adult with an advanced solid tumor such as melanoma, head and neck, liver or kidney cancer. Each CDR3 is given with its conserved first and last residue. Fields, in order: V gene, J gene, clone size, D gene, CDR3 DNA, CDR3 protein. D genes are given only for firm matches. Clone size is stated in some rows and not others, as once, few, many or a class when expanded.

V: TRBV7-8; J: TRBJ2-1; size: -; D: TRBD1; DNA: TGTGCCAGCAGCCCGAGGGGGACAGAGTTTTACAATGAGCAGTTCTTC; CDR3: CASSPRGTEFYNEQFF
V: TRBV25-1; J: TRBJ2-3; size: -; D: -; DNA: TGTGCCAGCAGTGATTACCGGGATAGGGCAGATACGCAGTATTTT; CDR3: CASSDYRDRADTQYF
V: TRBV11-3; J: TRBJ2-2; size: -; D: -; DNA: TGTGCCAGCAGCTTACCCCCCGGCGGCACCGGGGAGCTGTTTTTT; CDR3: CASSLPPGGTGELFF
V: TRBV2; J: TRBJ2-7; size: -; D: TRBD1; DNA: TGTGCCAGCAGTAAGACAGGGGACGAGCAGTACTTC; CDR3: CASSKTGDEQYF
V: TRBV9; J: TRBJ2-7; size: once; D: -; DNA: TGTGCCAGCAGCGCCGAGGGGAGACTATTCGAGCAGTACTTC; CDR3: CASSAEGRLFEQYF
V: TRBV7-9; J: TRBJ2-7; size: -; D: -; DNA: TGTGCCAGCAGCCCCGATACTTGGGAGCAGTACTTC; CDR3: CASSPDTWEQYF
V: TRBV19; J: TRBJ2-2; size: once; D: TRBD1; DNA: TGTGCCAGTAGTATTGGACAGGGGGCGAACGGGGAGCTGTTTTTT; CDR3: CASSIGQGANGELFF
V: TRBV30; J: TRBJ2-1; size: -; D: -; DNA: TGTGCCTGGAGTGTATTCCGCTACAATGAGCAGTTCTTC; CDR3: CAWSVFRYNEQFF
V: TRBV23-1; J: TRBJ2-1; size: once; D: -; DNA: TGCGCCAGCAGTCAATGTGACCGGTTCCCACGGACTGGCAGCTCCTACAATGAGCAGTTCTTC; CDR3: CASSQCDRFPRTGSSYNEQFF
V: TRBV2; J: TRBJ2-7; size: -; D: -; DNA: TGTGCCAGCAGTGGGGGGCGGTCCTACGAGCAGTACTTC; CDR3: CASSGGRSYEQYF
V: TRBV16; J: TRBJ2-1; size: -; D: TRBD2; DNA: TGTGCCAGCAGCCAATCCGGGACTAGCATTGAGCAGTTCTTC; CDR3: CASSQSGTSIEQFF
V: TRBV19; J: TRBJ2-7; size: -; D: TRBD1; DNA: TGTGCCAGTAGTCCCGGGACAGGGGGTACCGGCTACGAGCAGTACTTC; CDR3: CASSPGTGGTGYEQYF
V: TRBV5-1; J: TRBJ2-3; size: -; D: TRBD1; DNA: TGCGCCAGCAGCGCCGGGACAGGGGGGCTCAGCACAGATACGCAGTATTTT; CDR3: CASSAGTGGLSTDTQYF
V: TRBV4-1; J: TRBJ1-1; size: -; D: TRBD1; DNA: TGCGCCAGCAGCCTGACAGGGGTAAATACTGAAGCTTTCTTT; CDR3: CASSLTGVNTEAFF
V: TRBV19; J: TRBJ1-5; size: -; D: -; DNA: TGTGCCAGTAGTATCGGTGGGAATCAGCCCCAGCATTTT; CDR3: CASSIGGNQPQHF
V: TRBV28; J: TRBJ2-7; size: -; D: -; DNA: TGTGCCAGCAGTTTAGGAGCTGGGGTCTACGAGCAGTACTTC; CDR3: CASSLGAGVYEQYF
V: TRBV13; J: TRBJ2-3; size: -; D: TRBD2; DNA: TGTGCCAGCAGCGTAATAGCGGGCCGGGGGACTACGCAGTATTTT; CDR3: CASSVIAGRGTTQYF
V: TRBV5-6; J: TRBJ2-3; size: few; D: TRBD1; DNA: TGTGCCAGCAGCTCGGGACAGTACACAGATACGCAGTATTTT; CDR3: CASSSGQYTDTQYF
V: TRBV7-9; J: TRBJ2-5; size: once; D: TRBD1; DNA: TGTGCCAGCAGCTTAAGTACAGGGGGCGCGGGTCAAGAGACCCAGTACTTC; CDR3: CASSLSTGGAGQETQYF
V: TRBV10-3; J: TRBJ2-7; size: -; D: -; DNA: TGTGCCATCAGTGAGTCGGTCTCCCACGAGCAGTACTTC; CDR3: CAISESVSHEQYF
V: TRBV2; J: TRBJ1-3; size: once; D: TRBD1; DNA: TGTGCCAGCCCTAAGGAAGACAGGGGTGTTGACACCATATATTTT; CDR3: CASPKEDRGVDTIYF
V: TRBV7-6; J: TRBJ2-5; size: -; D: TRBD1; DNA: TGTGCCAGCAGCCTAGGGATCGTCGCCACAGGGGGCGGTGAGACCCAGTACTTC; CDR3: CASSLGIVATGGGETQYF
V: TRBV27; J: TRBJ2-7; size: -; D: -; DNA: TGTGCCACCACGGACTCTTCGTTTGAGCAGTACTTC; CDR3: CATTDSSFEQYF
V: TRBV14; J: TRBJ1-1; size: -; D: -; DNA: TGTGCCAGCAGCCGTTCCAGTAGACCGGACACTGAAGCTTTCTTT; CDR3: CASSRSSRPDTEAFF
V: TRBV29-1; J: TRBJ2-7; size: -; D: TRBD1; DNA: TGCAGCGTTGAAGGGGGGACAGGGGGCTACGAGCAGTACTTC; CDR3: CSVEGGTGGYEQYF
V: TRBV2; J: TRBJ2-7; size: once; D: -; DNA: TGTGCCAGCAGTCCCCCGAGACATCCCTACGAGCAGTACTTC; CDR3: CASSPPRHPYEQYF
V: TRBV11-2; J: TRBJ2-7; size: once; D: TRBD1; DNA: TGTGCCAGCAGCTTGGGACAGGCCCCCGGCGAGCAGTACTTC; CDR3: CASSLGQAPGEQYF
V: TRBV4-1; J: TRBJ1-1; size: -; D: -; DNA: TGCGCCAGCAGCCGGACAGAGAACACTGAAGCTTTCTTT; CDR3: CASSRTENTEAFF
V: TRBV28; J: TRBJ2-3; size: -; D: -; DNA: TGTGCCAGCAGTTATCTGGATACGCAGTATTTT; CDR3: CASSYLDTQYF
V: TRBV5-1; J: TRBJ2-5; size: once; D: -; DNA: TGCGCCAGCAGCCTGGCTGGGGACGTGGTAAGAGAGACCCAGTACTTC; CDR3: CASSLAGDVVRETQYF
V: TRBV11-1; J: TRBJ2-1; size: -; D: -; DNA: TGTGCCAGCAGCTTTGACAGGGAGGCTTACAATGAGCAGTTCTTC; CDR3: CASSFDREAYNEQFF
V: TRBV4-3; J: TRBJ2-2; size: -; D: -; DNA: TGCGCCAGCAGCCAACCCGGGCGGTTGACGGACACCGGGGAGCTGTTTTTT; CDR3: CASSQPGRLTDTGELFF
V: TRBV6-1; J: TRBJ2-7; size: -; D: -; DNA: TGTGCCAGCAGTGACCGACCCGGCAGATCCTACGAGCAGTACTTC; CDR3: CASSDRPGRSYEQYF
V: TRBV7-2; J: TRBJ2-7; size: -; D: TRBD2; DNA: TGTGCCAGCAGCTTTAGACTAGCGGGTGGCTCCTACGAGCAGTACTTC; CDR3: CASSFRLAGGSYEQYF
V: TRBV28; J: TRBJ2-7; size: -; D: TRBD1; DNA: TGTGCCAGCAGCCCTCGGACAGGCTCTGGCGAGCAGTACTTC; CDR3: CASSPRTGSGEQYF
V: TRBV5-6; J: TRBJ2-2; size: once; D: -; DNA: TGTGCCAGCAGCACGGGGAACACCGGGGAGCTGTTTTTT; CDR3: CASSTGNTGELFF
V: TRBV7-7; J: TRBJ2-7; size: few; D: TRBD1; DNA: TGTGCTAGCAGCTTTGGACAGGGGCCCTCCTACGAGCAGTACTTC; CDR3: CASSFGQGPSYEQYF
V: TRBV19; J: TRBJ2-2; size: -; D: -; DNA: TGTGCCAGTAGTCATTACAGGTCAGACCTAAACACCGGGGAGCTGTTTTTT; CDR3: CASSHYRSDLNTGELFF
V: TRBV11-2; J: TRBJ2-1; size: -; D: -; DNA: TGTGCCAGCAGCACTAGACAGGCCAGTCTCAATGAGCAGTTCTTC; CDR3: CASSTRQASLNEQFF
V: TRBV5-5; J: TRBJ2-1; size: -; D: TRBD1; DNA: TGTGCCAGCAGCCCAACAGGGGCCTACAATGAGCAGTTCTTC; CDR3: CASSPTGAYNEQFF
V: TRBV9; J: TRBJ2-7; size: -; D: TRBD2; DNA: TGTGCCAGCAGCCCGGGACTAGCGGCCTACGAGCAGTACTTC; CDR3: CASSPGLAAYEQYF
V: TRBV28; J: TRBJ2-3; size: -; D: -; DNA: TGTGCCAGCAGTTTTCCGCCGGGGGTAGTTGGTACAGATACGCAGTATTTT; CDR3: CASSFPPGVVGTDTQYF
V: TRBV7-3; J: TRBJ2-1; size: -; D: -; DNA: TGTGCCAGCAGCTCGGGACTTTACAATGAGCAGTTCTTC; CDR3: CASSSGLYNEQFF
V: TRBV19; J: TRBJ2-3; size: -; D: -; DNA: TGTGCCAGTAGTATAGTGGGAAGCACAGATACGCAGTATTTT; CDR3: CASSIVGSTDTQYF
V: TRBV4-2; J: TRBJ2-1; size: -; D: -; DNA: TGTGCCAGCAGCCAAGGGGGGGCGGGCCCATACAATGAGCAGTTCTTC; CDR3: CASSQGGAGPYNEQFF
V: TRBV27; J: TRBJ2-7; size: -; D: -; DNA: TGTGCCAGCAGTCGAGCGGCCCGCGGGTACGAGCAGTACTTC; CDR3: CASSRAARGYEQYF
V: TRBV28; J: TRBJ2-2; size: -; D: -; DNA: TGTGCCAGCAAACGGACGGCCGGGACCAACACCGGGGAGCTGTTTTTT; CDR3: CASKRTAGTNTGELFF
V: TRBV13; J: TRBJ2-3; size: -; D: TRBD2; DNA: TGTGCCAGCAGCTTGAAAGGACTAGCATCAGATACGCAGTATTTT; CDR3: CASSLKGLASDTQYF
V: TRBV2; J: TRBJ1-1; size: -; D: -; DNA: TGTGCCAGCAGTGAGGGGGTCGGAGTGAACACTGAAGCTTTCTTT; CDR3: CASSEGVGVNTEAFF
V: TRBV28; J: TRBJ1-1; size: -; D: -; DNA: TGTGCCAGCAGTTTAACTGCACAGAACACTGAAGCTTTCTTT; CDR3: CASSLTAQNTEAFF
V: TRBV7-2; J: TRBJ2-7; size: -; D: -; DNA: TGTGCCAGCAGCTTAGAAGTGCAATCCTACGAGCAGTACTTC; CDR3: CASSLEVQSYEQYF